A selection of T cell receptor beta chains follows, all from one sample in a study of CD8 T cells in Susac syndrome. TCRdb reprocessed the immunoSEQ multiplex PCR reads via MiXCR and lists one record per CDR3 protein. Of tens of thousands of distinct CDR3 sequences in the sample, about 95% are singletons; the top ten hold approximately 0.62%. Sequencing was done on a sample of CD8+ T cells from PBMCs. All receptors come from a human donor with Susac syndrome. Each CDR3 is given with its conserved first and last residue. A D gene is named only where the DNA matches it firmly. For some rows the clone size is stated as once, few or many, or as a class when expanded; others skip it.

v_call: TRBV9
clone_size: once
j_call: TRBJ1-4
d_call: TRBD1
cdr3_nt: TGTGCCAGCAGCGCTTCCGGGACAGGGGGTGAAAAACTGTTTTTT
cdr3_aa: CASSASGTGGEKLFF

v_call: TRBV7-2
clone_size: -
j_call: TRBJ1-6
d_call: TRBD1
cdr3_nt: TGTGCCAGCAGCTACCTCAGGGGGCCTTCCTCACCCCTCCACTTT
cdr3_aa: CASSYLRGPSSPLHF

v_call: TRBV5-4
clone_size: -
j_call: TRBJ2-3
d_call: -
cdr3_nt: TGTGCCAGCAGCTTGCGTTCTACTACGACGGGGAGAACAGATACGCAGTATTTT
cdr3_aa: CASSLRSTTTGRTDTQYF

v_call: TRBV25-1
clone_size: -
j_call: TRBJ2-5
d_call: -
cdr3_nt: TGTGCCAGCAGTGAATATTTAGGGGCTGGGGAGACCCAGTACTTC
cdr3_aa: CASSEYLGAGETQYF

v_call: TRBV13
clone_size: few
j_call: TRBJ1-1
d_call: -
cdr3_nt: TGTGCCAGCAGCTTAGGGGGTGAAGCTTTCTTT
cdr3_aa: CASSLGGEAFF

v_call: TRBV14
clone_size: few
j_call: TRBJ2-5
d_call: -
cdr3_nt: TGTGCCAGCAGCCCTGGGGGAGAGACCCAGTACTTC
cdr3_aa: CASSPGGETQYF

v_call: TRBV19
clone_size: -
j_call: TRBJ2-3
d_call: -
cdr3_nt: TGTGCCAGTAGTAAAGGCACAGATACGCAGTATTTT
cdr3_aa: CASSKGTDTQYF

v_call: TRBV29-1
clone_size: -
j_call: TRBJ1-2
d_call: TRBD1
cdr3_nt: TGCAGTGGACAGGTTAACTATGGCTACACCTTC
cdr3_aa: CSGQVNYGYTF

v_call: TRBV14
clone_size: once
j_call: TRBJ1-5
d_call: -
cdr3_nt: TGTGCCAGCAGCTCCCGGGTCGGTAGCAATCAGCCCCAGCATTTT
cdr3_aa: CASSSRVGSNQPQHF

v_call: TRBV6-6
clone_size: -
j_call: TRBJ1-4
d_call: TRBD1
cdr3_nt: TGTGCCAGCAGTTACTGGGACAGGGAAAATGAAAAACTGTTTTTT
cdr3_aa: CASSYWDRENEKLFF